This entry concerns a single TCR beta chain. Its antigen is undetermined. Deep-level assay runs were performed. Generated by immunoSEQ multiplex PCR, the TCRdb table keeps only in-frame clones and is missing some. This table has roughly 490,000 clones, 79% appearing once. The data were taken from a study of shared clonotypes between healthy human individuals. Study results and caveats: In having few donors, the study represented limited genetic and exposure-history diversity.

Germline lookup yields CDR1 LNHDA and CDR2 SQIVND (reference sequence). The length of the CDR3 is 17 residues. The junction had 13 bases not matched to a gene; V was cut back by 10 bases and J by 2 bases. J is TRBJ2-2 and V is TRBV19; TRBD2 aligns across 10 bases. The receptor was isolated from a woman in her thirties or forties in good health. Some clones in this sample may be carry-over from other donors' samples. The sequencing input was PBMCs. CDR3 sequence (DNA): TGTGCCACTACCGCTCCGGGACTAGCGATTAACACCGGGGAGCTGTTTTTT. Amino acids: CATTAPGLAINTGELFF.